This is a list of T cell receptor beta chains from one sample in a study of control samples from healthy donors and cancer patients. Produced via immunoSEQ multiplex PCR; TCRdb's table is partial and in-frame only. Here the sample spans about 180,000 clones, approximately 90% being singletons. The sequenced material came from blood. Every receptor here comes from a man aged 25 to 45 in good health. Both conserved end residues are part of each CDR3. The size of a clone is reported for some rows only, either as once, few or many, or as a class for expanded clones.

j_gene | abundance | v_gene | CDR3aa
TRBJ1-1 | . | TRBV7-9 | CASTHPPRDTTEAFF
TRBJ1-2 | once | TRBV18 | CASSPGTGSNYGYTF
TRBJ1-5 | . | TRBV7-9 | CASSLVGGAGQPQHF
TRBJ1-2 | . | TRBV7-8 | CASSLGGQGNGYTF
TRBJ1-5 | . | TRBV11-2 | CASSRDRGNQPQHF
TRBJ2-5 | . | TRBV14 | CASSQVQGLQETQYF
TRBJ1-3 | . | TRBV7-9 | CASSLEWSHSGNTIYF
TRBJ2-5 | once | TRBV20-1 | CSASPGAKWTQYF
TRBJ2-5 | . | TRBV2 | CASTGSGGVFETQYF
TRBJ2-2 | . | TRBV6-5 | CANSGTGDTGELFF